The sequence of this T cell receptor beta chain was determined in a study of cytomegalovirus exposure and HLA in healthy donors. Across the whole study: It was reported in a later analysis that the same platform had been used for the 120 validation repertoires as for the roughly 700 first-cohort repertoires.

The study, taken as a whole, reports: Most TCR sequences were rare, but some public TCRs occurred in many donors. The authors listed over 150 TCR beta chains as cytomegalovirus-associated.

The method was immunoSEQ multiplex PCR; TCRdb's version includes in-frame clones alone and lacks a portion of them. Of 170,000 or so clones listed, about 80% are singletons. Concerning this clone: What it binds is unknown. The same CDR3 also results from other DNA sequences found in this sample.

V trimming: 5 bases; J trimming: 0 bases; junction bases outside the gene matches: 3. Per germline, CDR1 MNHEY and CDR2 SVGAGI. The CDR3 spans 15 residues. J is TRBJ2-1 and V is TRBV6-5, with 8 bases lining up with TRBD2. The origin of this receptor is a woman aged 18 to 35 in good health and CMV-seropositive. The source material was PBMCs. The CDR3 nucleotides are TGTGCCAGCAGTCGCGGGGGGCTCTCCTACAATGAGCAGTTCTTC. The encoded protein is CASSRGGLSYNEQFF.